Below, 26 T cell receptor beta chains from the same sample are listed, as sequenced in a study of blood T cell repertoires in COVID-19. Using immunoSEQ multiplex PCR, the repertoire was profiled, and TCRdb retains in-frame clones only, with some absent. In the table there are 200,000 to 250,000 clones, about 90% of which are singletons. The sequenced sample consisted of peripheral blood. These receptors originate from a man in his thirties or forties with COVID-19, enrolled during active disease.

V gene TRBV4-1 combines with J gene TRBJ1-2, with D unclear. Germline V gene sequence: CDR1 MGHRA, CDR2 YSYEKL. Trimming took off 2 bases at V and 0 bases at J, with 10 bases between the two ends. The CDR3 length is 15 residues. CDR3 amino acids: CASSQLREANYGYTF. CDR3 nucleotides: TGCGCCAGCAGCCAACTTCGAGAAGCTAACTATGGCTACACCTTC.

The V gene is TRBV27, the J gene TRBJ2-3; 10 bases match TRBD2. The V segment lost 6 bases and the J segment 6 bases; nucleotides outside the gene matches: 6. Looked up from germline, CDR1 is MNHEY and CDR2 is SMNVEV (reference sequence). The length of the CDR3 is 14 residues. The CDR3 here is CASSQAGGSDTQYF. The CDR3 coding sequence is TGTGCCAGCAGCCAAGCGGGAGGGTCGGATACGCAGTATTTT.

This clone was picked up one time. This chain uses TRBV7-9 with TRBJ2-7; D is possibly TRBD1 (5 bases). CDR1 and CDR2 (germline): SEHNR, FQNEAQ (reference sequence). The CDR3 is 14 amino acids. Trimming cost V 4 bases and J 2 bases, with 12 bases left between them. DNA for the CDR3: TGTGCCAGCAGCTCTCCCACAGGAGCCTACGAGCAGTACTTC. This sequence encodes CASSSPTGAYEQYF.

This rearrangement joins TRBV7-2 to TRBJ2-3; 9 nucleotides agree with TRBD2. V lost 1 base and J lost 1; bases outside the gene matches: 6. Germline CDR1 reads SGHTA; CDR2 reads FQGNSA. The CDR3 has 17 amino acids. The CDR3 here is CASSLGWREGGTDTQYF. In DNA, the CDR3 is TGTGCCAGCAGCTTAGGGTGGCGGGAGGGTGGCACAGATACGCAGTATTTT.

The genes are TRBV7-9 and TRBJ2-2; the D is unclear. Germline V gene data show CDR1 as SEHNR and CDR2 as FQNEAQ (reference sequence). CDR3 length: 13 residues. Trimming cost V 4 bases and J 1 base, with 4 bases left between them. CDR3 region: CASSYGNTGELFF. In DNA, the CDR3 is TGTGCCAGCAGCTACGGGAACACCGGGGAGCTGTTTTTT.

This sequence joins TRBV13 and TRBJ1-4, with TRBD1 matching over 8 bases. The J segment lost 8 bases and the V segment lost 5 bases, leaving 13 bases of the junction unmatched. Germline values: CDR1 PRHDT, CDR2 FYEKMQ (reference sequence). This CDR3 comprises 16 residues. CDR3 residues: CASSNSLRGRGEKLFF. CDR3 DNA: TGTGCCAGCAGCAATAGTCTCAGGGGGCGAGGGGAAAAACTGTTTTTT.

The chain employs TRBV2 and TRBJ2-7; 9 bases are a match to TRBD2. Germline CDR1 SNHLY, CDR2 FYNNEI. Trimming cost V 6 bases and J 0 bases; bases outside gene matches: 3. This CDR3 region has 14 residues. CDR3 sequence reads: CASRRTSDSYEQYF. CDR3 in DNA: TGTGCCAGCAGGAGGACTAGCGACTCCTACGAGCAGTACTTC.

The chain is built from TRBV5-8 and TRBJ2-2, with D hard to call. V lost 0 bases, J lost 4 bases, and 7 bases lay in between. In germline, CDR1 is SGHTS, CDR2 YDEGEE. This CDR3 contains 14 residues. The CDR3 sequence is CASSLVGSTGELFF. The CDR3, as DNA: TGTGCCAGCAGCTTGGTTGGCAGCACCGGGGAGCTGTTTTTT.

V and J are TRBV7-2 and TRBJ1-5; 9 nucleotides match TRBD1. The CDR3 runs 14 residues. Germline values: CDR1 SGHTA, CDR2 FQGNSA. V shed 4 bases, J shed 4 bases, and the junction held 2 bases outside the gene matches. CDR3 sequence (DNA): TGTGCCAGCAGCTCAGACAGGGGGAATCAGCCCCAGCATTTT. As protein: CASSSDRGNQPQHF.

The rearrangement joins TRBV28 to TRBJ1-2; 7 bases are shared with TRBD1. Germline V CDR1 and CDR2: MDHEN, SYDVKM. The V and J ends lost 8 bases and 4 bases, in that order; junction bases with no gene match: 16. The CDR3 has 16 residues. As DNA, the CDR3 is TGTGCCAGCCTGCACAGAGACACAGGGGTAGGCTATGGCTACACCTTC. Translated: CASLHRDTGVGYGYTF.

The gene calls are TRBV7-9 and TRBJ2-2, with D maybe TRBD1 (5 bases). Germline lookup yields CDR1 SEHNR and CDR2 FQNEAQ (reference sequence). The V end lost 11 bases, the J end lost 1 base, and 11 bases lay between the germline ends. This CDR3 comprises 13 residues. This chain's CDR3 is CAGEQENTGELFF. The CDR3 DNA reads as TGTGCCGGTGAACAGGAGAACACCGGGGAGCTGTTTTTT.

For this clone: A junction end diverges from the germline sequence, so it may reflect a read error. The chain is built from TRBV10-3 and TRBJ1-3; TRBD1 agrees at 10 bases. Germline V gives CDR1 ENHRY, CDR2 SYGVKD. The CDR3 loop spans 14 amino acids. CDR3 amino acids: CATRQGASGNTIYF. The CDR3 DNA reads TGTGCCACTCGACAGGGGGCATCTGGGAACACCATATATTTT.

The rearrangement links TRBV6-5 to TRBJ1-3; D not resolved. Germline-derived CDR1 and CDR2 are MNHEY and SVGAGI. This CDR3 has 16 residues. V was pared by 0 bases and J by 0 bases, with 9 bases between. The CDR3 region has the DNA TGTGCCAGCAGTTACTCGCAGCGTATCTCTGGAAACACCATATATTTT. This encodes CASSYSQRISGNTIYF.

The chain couples TRBV27 to TRBJ2-7; 9 bases align to TRBD2. V trimming: 6 bases; J trimming: 4 bases; junction bases outside the gene matches: 7. The CDR3 runs to 14 residues. Per germline, CDR1 MNHEY and CDR2 SMNVEV (reference sequence). CDR3 sequence: CASSPPSGDYEQYF. The CDR3 nucleotides read TGTGCCAGCAGCCCCCCTAGCGGGGATTACGAGCAGTACTTC.

CDR3 DNA: TGTGCCAGCAGTTACCCCGCGGAGGCTCAGCCCCAGCATTTT. Amino acids: CASSYPAEAQPQHF. The rearrangement links TRBV6-2 or TRBV6-3 to TRBJ1-5; the D is unclear. The germline V gene has CDR1 MNHEY and CDR2 SVGEGT. The CDR3 length is 14 residues. Trimming left V 2 bases short and J 6 bases short, with 11 bases between.

The chain links TRBV2 to TRBJ2-7, with a weak D call TRBD1 (6 bases). The CDR3 is made up of 14 amino acids. V lost 7 bases and J 4 bases, leaving 17 bases between the germline ends. Germline loops: CDR1 SNHLY, CDR2 FYNNEI. The CDR3 nucleotides read TGTGCCAGCACTACAGGGATCCCTGAGTACGAGCAGTACTTC. Translating gives CASTTGIPEYEQYF. Supplemented by reference TRBV2 and TRBJ2-7, the full variable domain reads EPEVTQTPSHQVTQMGQEVILRCVPISNHLYFYWYRQILGQKVEFLVSFYNNEISEKSEIFDDQFSVERPDGSNFTLKIRSTKLEDSAMYFCASTTGIPEYEQYFGPGTRLTVT.

CDR3 sequence reads: CAGRTSGTDTDTQYF. CDR3 coding DNA: TGTGCCGGGAGGACTAGCGGCACTGACACAGATACGCAGTATTTT. The chain recombines TRBV2 with TRBJ2-3, with TRBD2 identical over 10 bases. The germline CDR1 and CDR2 sequences are SNHLY and FYNNEI. The CDR3 runs to 15 residues. Trimming removed 11 bases from V and 2 bases from J; junction bases left unmatched: 10.

The chain uses TRBV16 and TRBJ2-7; D is possibly TRBD1 (6 bases). Germline assignment: CDR1 KGHSY and CDR2 FQNENV. CDR3 size: 14 residues. Deletions cut 1 base from V and 7 bases from J, with 14 bases between. The CDR3 spells CASSQFDRTGEQYF. CDR3 bases: TGTGCCAGCAGCCAATTTGACAGGACGGGGGAGCAGTACTTC.

V gene TRBV5-8 combines with J gene TRBJ1-2; 7 bases are shared with TRBD1. CDR1 is SGHTS and CDR2 is YDEGEE in the germline V gene. The CDR3 is 13 amino acids. The trim removed 3 bases at V and 10 bases at J, leaving 9 bases unmatched. DNA of the CDR3: TGTGCCAGCAGCTCCTTAGTGCAGGGGGACTACACCTTC. Protein sequence: CASSSLVQGDYTF.

This clone was detected only once. The chain uses TRBV6-5 and TRBJ2-7; TRBD2 agrees at 8 bases. CDR1 and CDR2 from the germline V gene are MNHEY and SVGAGI. This CDR3 contains 16 residues. The V gene end was trimmed by 3 bases and the J gene end by 3 bases; junction bases not matched to a gene: 10. The chain's CDR3 is CASSYSSGVVFYEQYF. In nucleotides, the CDR3 is TGTGCCAGCAGTTATAGTAGCGGGGTAGTCTTCTACGAGCAGTACTTC.

The CDR3 DNA sequence: TGTGCCAGCTCACCACCGTCACTAGCGGGGGCCCAGGGGACCCAGTACTTC. This sequence encodes CASSPPSLAGAQGTQYF. The chain is built from TRBV18 and TRBJ2-5; 11 nucleotides agree with TRBD2. The CDR3 runs 17 residues. Germline trimming cut 0 bases from V and 7 bases from J; bases unmatched to any gene: 10. Germline CDR1 and CDR2: KGHSH and LQKENI.

The CDR3 region is CSVAPGTGEDTQYF. The CDR3 DNA sequence: TGCAGCGTTGCCCCCGGGACAGGGGAAGATACGCAGTATTTT. This chain links TRBV29-1 with TRBJ2-3; 10 bases align to TRBD1. Germline V CDR1 and CDR2: SQVTM, ANQGSEA. With V trimmed by 4 bases and J by 5 bases, 6 bases remained unmatched. This CDR3 region has 14 residues.

The chain joins TRBV5-1 to TRBJ1-6; 12 nucleotides match TRBD1. The ends lost 4 bases at V and 7 bases at J; junction bases unmatched: 6. This CDR3 contains 16 residues. Germline V CDR1 and CDR2: SGHRS, YFSETQ. The CDR3 DNA sequence: TGCGCCAGCAGCGGCGGGACAGGGGGCTTGAATTCACCCCTCCACTTT. Protein sequence: CASSGGTGGLNSPLHF.

The chain has TRBV15 and TRBJ2-3; 13 bases match TRBD2. Germline V gene lookup returns CDR1 LNHNV and CDR2 YYDKDF (reference sequence). The V segment lost 4 bases and the J segment 2 bases; nucleotides outside the gene matches: 3. The CDR3 totals 16 residues. The CDR3 nucleotides are TGTGCCACCAGCAAGACTAGCGGGGGGTACACAGATACGCAGTATTTT. Encoded protein: CATSKTSGGYTDTQYF.

This clone was counted once. This chain connects TRBV29-1 to TRBJ2-7, with TRBD1 matching 7 bases. The CDR3 consists of 13 residues. The germline V gene has CDR1 SQVTM and CDR2 ANQGSEA. V lost 4 bases, J lost 3 bases, and 6 bases stayed unmatched. The CDR3 loop reads CSVARDSYYEQYF. The CDR3 nucleotides are TGCAGCGTTGCGAGGGACAGCTACTACGAGCAGTACTTC.

The chain carries TRBV5-1 and TRBJ2-1; D may be TRBD2 (5 bases). There are 15 residues in the CDR3. Trimming cost V 0 bases and J 4 bases, with 11 bases left between them. Germline CDR1 SGHRS, CDR2 YFSETQ. CDR3 protein: CASSLAGGRYNEQFF. In nucleotides, the CDR3 is TGCGCCAGCAGCTTGGCTGGAGGCAGGTACAATGAGCAGTTCTTC. The entire variable domain, with the rest obtained from reference TRBV5-1 and TRBJ2-1, is as follows: KAGVTQTPRYLIKTRGQQVTLSCSPISGHRSVSWYQQTPGQGLQFLFEYFSETQRNKGNFPGRFSGRQFSNSRSEMNVSTLELGDSALYLCASSLAGGRYNEQFFGPGTRLTVL.